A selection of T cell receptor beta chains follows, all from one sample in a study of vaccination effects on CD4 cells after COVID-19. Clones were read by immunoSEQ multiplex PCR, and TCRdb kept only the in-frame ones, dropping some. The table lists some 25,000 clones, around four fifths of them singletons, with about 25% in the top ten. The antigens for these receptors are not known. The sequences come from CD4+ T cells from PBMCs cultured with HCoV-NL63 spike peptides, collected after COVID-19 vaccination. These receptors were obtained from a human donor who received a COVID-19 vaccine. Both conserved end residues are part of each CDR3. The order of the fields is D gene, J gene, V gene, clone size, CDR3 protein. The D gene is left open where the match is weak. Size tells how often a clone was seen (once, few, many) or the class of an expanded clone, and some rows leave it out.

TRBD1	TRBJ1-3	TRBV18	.	CASSRDRVDTIYF
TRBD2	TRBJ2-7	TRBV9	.	CASSVGEGGSYEQYF
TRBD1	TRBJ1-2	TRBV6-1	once	CASSDTGTGIYGYTF
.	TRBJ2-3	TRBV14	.	CASSPRRGRGNTDTQYF
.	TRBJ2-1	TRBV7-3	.	CASSLAGWNEQFF
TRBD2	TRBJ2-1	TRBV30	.	CAWSGWRGGRDEQFF
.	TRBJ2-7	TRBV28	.	CASMARYEQYF
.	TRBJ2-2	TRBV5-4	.	CASSPIRAGELFF
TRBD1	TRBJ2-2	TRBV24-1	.	CATSAPLRDRVNNKWTGELFF
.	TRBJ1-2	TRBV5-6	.	CASSLAVGGGYTF
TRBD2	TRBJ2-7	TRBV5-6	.	CASSLGTSGSYEQYF
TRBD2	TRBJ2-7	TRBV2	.	CASKWGGTYEQYF
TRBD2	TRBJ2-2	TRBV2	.	CASILAGYNTGGTGELFF
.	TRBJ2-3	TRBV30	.	CAWANTDTQYF
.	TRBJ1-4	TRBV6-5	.	CASSPGTMNEKLFF
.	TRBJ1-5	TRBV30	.	CAWSVAREQPQHF
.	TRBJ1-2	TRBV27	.	CASSSRNYGYTF
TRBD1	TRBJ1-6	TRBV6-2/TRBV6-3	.	CASSYSTGSSPLHF
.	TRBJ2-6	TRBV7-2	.	CASSLVGSYSGANVLTF
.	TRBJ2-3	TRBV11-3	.	CASSLDLGRSWGQGTTDTQYF
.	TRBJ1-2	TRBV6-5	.	CASSSGNYGYTF
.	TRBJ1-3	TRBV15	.	CATSRVRGSGNTIYF
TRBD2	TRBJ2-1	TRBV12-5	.	CASGLAGGPNEQFF
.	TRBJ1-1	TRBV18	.	CASSPATRATEAFF
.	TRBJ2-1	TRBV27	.	CASRTTGRSSYNEQFF
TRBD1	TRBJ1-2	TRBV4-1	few	CASSQVTGYGYTF
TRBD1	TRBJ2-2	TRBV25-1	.	CASRTGGDGELFF
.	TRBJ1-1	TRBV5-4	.	CASSHRDMNTEAFF
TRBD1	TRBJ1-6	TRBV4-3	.	CASSQVGGSLNSPLHF
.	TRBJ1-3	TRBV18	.	CASSPRTLSSGNTIYF
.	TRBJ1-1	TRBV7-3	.	CASSARGQPEAFF
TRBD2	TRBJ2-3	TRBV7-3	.	CASSPQRGPTDTQYF
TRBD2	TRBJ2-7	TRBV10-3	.	CATAGRAPGYEQYF
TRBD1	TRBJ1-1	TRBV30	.	CALRQGKAFF
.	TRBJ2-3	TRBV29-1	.	CSVENPSGDTQYF
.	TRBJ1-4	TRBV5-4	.	CASSLGQQNEKLFF
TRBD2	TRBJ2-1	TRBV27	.	CASSLSRASGRASNEQFF
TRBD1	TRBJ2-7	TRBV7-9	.	CASTPQGVGYEQYF
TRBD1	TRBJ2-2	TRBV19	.	CASSVDRVNTGELFF
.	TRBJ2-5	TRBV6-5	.	CASTPGQETQYF
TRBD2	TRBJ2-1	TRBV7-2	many	CASGPGLATNEQFF
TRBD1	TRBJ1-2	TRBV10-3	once	CASTGDGYGYTF
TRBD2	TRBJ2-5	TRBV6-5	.	CASRRTSGETQYF
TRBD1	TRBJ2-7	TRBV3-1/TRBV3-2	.	CASSLQGDSYEQYF
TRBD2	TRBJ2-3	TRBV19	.	CASAGGWGTDTQYF
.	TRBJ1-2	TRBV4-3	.	CASSQDWGRVRYGYTF
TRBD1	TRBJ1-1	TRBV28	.	CAIQQGAVSEAFF
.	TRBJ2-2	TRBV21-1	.	CASRSTSGKNTGELFF
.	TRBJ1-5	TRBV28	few	CASSLPGSGGNQPQHF
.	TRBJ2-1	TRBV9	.	CASSANGHNEQFF
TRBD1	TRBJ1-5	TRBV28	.	CASSFGDRDNQPQHF
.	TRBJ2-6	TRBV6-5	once	CASSGGANVLTF
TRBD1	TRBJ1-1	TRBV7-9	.	CASSPGQEFSRNTEAFF
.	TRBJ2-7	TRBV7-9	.	CASSLRGDSLTYEQYF
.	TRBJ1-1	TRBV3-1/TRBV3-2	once	CASSPSRGGTEAFF
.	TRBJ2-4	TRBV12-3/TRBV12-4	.	CASSSRRNIQYF
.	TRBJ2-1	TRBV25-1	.	CASSEYRINEQFF